The 16 T cell receptor beta chains listed next were all sequenced from one sample in a study of T cells after yellow fever vaccination. Each CDR3 protein is one row after TCRdb ran MiXCR on the 5' RACE reads. The repertoire holds 450,000 to 550,000 distinct CDR3 sequences, 20% to 25% seen once, with approximately 15% in the top ten. The specimen comprised PBMCs, sampled less than 25 days after the first yellow fever vaccination. These receptors originate from a man aged 18-30 years who received the YFV17D yellow fever vaccine.

A remark on this clonotype: Sequence at one end of the junction differs from germline and may be a read error. V is TRBV5-5 and J is TRBJ1-1, with D maybe TRBD1 (6 bases). There are 13 residues in the CDR3. In germline, CDR1 is SGHKS, CDR2 YYEKEE (reference sequence). CDR3 in amino acids: CASLRGIYTDAFF. As DNA, the CDR3 is TGTGCCTCCCTTAGGGGGATTTACACTGATGCTTTCTTT. Full variable domain (rest looked up from reference TRBV5-5 and TRBJ1-1): DAGVTQSPTHLIKTRGQQVTLRCSPISGHKSVSWYQQVLGQGPQFIFQYYEKEERGRGNFPDRFSARQFPNYSSELNVNALLLGDSALYLCASLRGIYTDAFFGQGTRLTVV.

This clonotype has just a few counts. The V gene is TRBV15, the J gene TRBJ2-3, with D perhaps matching TRBD1 or TRBD2 (5 bases each). Trimming cost V 7 bases and J 4 bases, with 18 bases left between them. Germline V gives CDR1 LNHNV, CDR2 YYDKDF (reference sequence). CDR3 size: 15 residues. This CDR3 is CATNSRGHLADTQYF. DNA for the CDR3: TGTGCCACCAACAGCCGGGGCCATCTTGCAGATACGCAGTATTTT. Full variable domain (remainder filled in from reference TRBV15 and TRBJ2-3): DAMVIQNPRYQVTQFGKPVTLSCSQTLNHNVMYWYQQKSSQAPKLLFHYYDKDFNNEADTPDNFQSRRPNTSFCFLDIRSPGLGDTAMYLCATNSRGHLADTQYFGPGTRLTVL.

In its sample, this clonotype was seen a few times. The rearrangement uses TRBV5-4 and TRBJ2-5; D remains ambiguous. In germline, CDR1 is SGHNT, CDR2 YYREEE (reference sequence). This CDR3 region has 14 residues. V was cut by 3 bases and J by 3 bases, with 12 bases left in between. CDR3 sequence: CASSSRVLEETQYF. Written as DNA, the CDR3 is TGTGCCAGCAGCTCGAGAGTATTAGAAGAGACCCAGTACTTC.

This clonotype was seen a handful of times. The chain carries TRBV20-1 and TRBJ1-6; D is undetermined. CDR1 and CDR2 from the germline V gene are DFQATT and SNEGSKA (reference sequence). Between the trimmed V and J ends, which lost 3 bases and 9 bases, there was a span of 12 bases. This CDR3 contains 13 residues. CDR3 DNA: TGCAGTGCTAGGTCCCTAATAACTTCACCCCTCCACTTT. It yields the protein CSARSLITSPLHF.

The chain links TRBV5-4 to TRBJ2-3; D not resolved. CDR1 is SGHNT, CDR2 YYREEE, per germline (reference sequence). This CDR3 contains 14 residues. V was cut by 0 bases and J by 6 bases, with 11 bases left in between. CDR3 region: CASSLGFLGDTQYF. CDR3 bases: TGTGCCAGCAGCTTGGGATTCCTGGGGGATACGCAGTATTTT.

Only one count was recorded for this clonotype. V and J are TRBV27 and TRBJ2-2; D not certain. Germline loops: CDR1 MNHEY, CDR2 SMNVEV (reference sequence). This CDR3 has 17 amino acids. V gave up 3 bases and J gave up 0 bases, with 14 bases separating them. The chain's CDR3 is CASSFREGFANTGELFF. The CDR3 region has the DNA TGTGCCAGCAGTTTCCGCGAAGGGTTCGCGAACACCGGGGAGCTGTTTTTT.

The chain has TRBV7-6 and TRBJ1-2; 7 bases agree with TRBD1. The germline gives CDR1 SGHVS, CDR2 FNYEAQ. The V gene end was trimmed by 4 bases and the J gene end by 8 bases; junction bases not matched to a gene: 13. The CDR3 loop spans 15 amino acids. The CDR3 DNA sequence: TGTGCCAGCAGCTCAGGGACAGCCCCGGGTTTGGGCTACACCTTC. Protein sequence: CASSSGTAPGLGYTF.

This clonotype has more than one count but fewer than ten. The V and J genes are TRBV7-9 and TRBJ2-1; D call uncertain. Between the trimmed V and J ends, which lost 7 bases and 8 bases, there was a span of 12 bases. The CDR3 totals 12 residues. Germline-derived CDR1 and CDR2 are SEHNR and FQNEAQ (reference sequence). The CDR3 reads CASNRDNHEQFF. The CDR3 coding sequence is TGTGCCAGCAATCGCGATAACCATGAGCAGTTCTTC. Complete variable domain (other parts from reference TRBV7-9 and TRBJ2-1): DTGVSQNPRHKITKRGQNVTFRCDPISEHNRLYWYRQTLGQGPEFLTYFQNEAQLEKSRLLSDRFSAERPKGSFSTLEIQRTEQGDSAMYLCASNRDNHEQFFGPGTRLTVL.

This clonotype was seen only a few times. This may come from a read error, since a much larger clone is one base off. The J gene is TRBJ1-1, the V gene TRBV6-5; no reliable D call. The CDR3 loop spans 13 amino acids. V lost 2 bases to trimming and J lost 1 base, with 5 bases between them. Germline V lookup: CDR1 MNHEY, CDR2 SVGAGI. The CDR3 loop reads CASSYLRNTEAFF. Written as DNA, the CDR3 is TGTGCCAGCAGTTACCTGCGGAACACTGAAGCTTTCTTT.

This clonotype has only a few counts. The chain links TRBV29-1 to TRBJ2-1, with 12 bases lining up with TRBD2. Trimming removed 4 bases from V and 10 bases from J; junction bases left unmatched: 8. Germline V CDR1 and CDR2: SQVTM, ANQGSEA. The CDR3 spans 14 residues. The CDR3 bases are TGCAGCGTTGGTGGTACTAGCGGGGGGTACGAGCAGTTCTTC. Encoded protein: CSVGGTSGGYEQFF.

The table lists this clonotype with a few counts. The V gene is TRBV14, the J gene TRBJ1-1, with D uncertain. Germline V gene lookup returns CDR1 SGHDN and CDR2 FVKESK. This CDR3 contains 14 residues. Trimming took off 1 base at V and 9 bases at J, with 15 bases between the two ends. CDR3 in DNA: TGTGCCAGCAGCCAAGGAGGTAGAAGCGCGAAAGCTTTCTTT. Translating it yields CASSQGGRSAKAFF.

In DNA, the CDR3 is TGCAGTGCTAGTCCGGGACTATTCTTGGATACGCAGTATTTT. Amino acids: CSASPGLFLDTQYF. This chain uses TRBV20-1 with TRBJ2-3; 7 nucleotides line up with TRBD2. The CDR3 sequence is 14 residues long. J lost 6 bases, V lost 3 bases, and 9 bases had no gene match. The V gene's germline CDR1 is DFQATT and CDR2 SNEGSKA (reference sequence).

The table lists this clonotype with a few counts. The J gene is TRBJ1-2, the V gene TRBV6-1; unclear D gene. Trimming took 8 bases from V and 4 from J, leaving 17 bases between them. CDR1 and CDR2 from the germline V gene are MNHNS and SASEGT. The CDR3 runs to 14 residues. The CDR3 is CASAPDQNGYGYTF. The CDR3 bases are TGTGCCAGCGCCCCGGATCAAAATGGCTATGGCTACACCTTC.

The chain couples TRBV12-3 or TRBV12-4 to TRBJ2-2; TRBD1 agrees at 7 bases. The V gene end was trimmed by 6 bases and the J gene end by 4 bases; junction bases not matched to a gene: 8. CDR3 length equals 15 residues. In DNA, the CDR3 is TGTGCCAGCAGCGAACAGGGGAAATTCACCGGGGAGCTGTTTTTT. This encodes CASSEQGKFTGELFF.

The chain carries TRBV28 and TRBJ2-2, with a possible D match to TRBD2 (5 bases). The germline V gene encodes CDR1 MDHEN and CDR2 SYDVKM. Trimming stripped 4 bases from V and 9 bases from J, with 12 bases between. The CDR3 length is 13 residues. The CDR3 is CASSSAGLRELFF. The CDR3 nucleotides are TGTGCCAGCAGTTCGGCGGGCCTAAGGGAGCTGTTTTTT.

This clonotype was seen a few times. The chain is built from TRBV18 and TRBJ1-1; TRBD1 might be the D (6 bases). Germline V gene sequence: CDR1 KGHSH, CDR2 LQKENI. The CDR3 length is 14 residues. V was shortened by 4 bases and J by 3 bases, with 12 bases between the two germline ends. The CDR3 DNA reads TGTGCCAGCTCACTTAACAGGGTTGACACTGAAGCTTTCTTT. Its translation is CASSLNRVDTEAFF.